A single sample is the source of the 13 T cell receptor beta chains below, sequenced in a study of somatic mutations in cytotoxic T cells in rheumatoid arthritis. The protocol was immunoSEQ multiplex PCR, while the TCRdb copy is restricted to in-frame clones and leaves out a portion. The sample lists fewer than 9,000 clones, roughly 77% occurring once. The sample consisted of CD8+ T cells sorted from blood. The receptors were gathered from an adult with rheumatoid arthritis.

The chain combines TRBV5-4 with TRBJ2-2; D may match TRBD1 or TRBD2 (5 bases each). The CDR3 is 15 amino acids. Germline V gene data show CDR1 as SGHNT and CDR2 as YYREEE (reference sequence). Trimming pared 4 bases from V and 2 bases from J, leaving 12 bases between. In DNA form, the CDR3 reads TGTGCCAGCAGCGTGGGACCGGATAACACCGGGGAGCTGTTTTTT. It codes for CASSVGPDNTGELFF.

This clone has more than one count but fewer than ten. The rearrangement joins TRBV5-6 to TRBJ2-7, with D maybe TRBD2 (5 bases). V shed 4 bases and J shed 4 bases, with 9 bases lying between them. The CDR3 contains 12 residues. Germline V gene data show CDR1 as SGHDT and CDR2 as YYEEEE. CDR3 coding DNA: TGTGCCAGCAGCAGAGGGCAATACGAGCAGTACGTC. This encodes CASSRGQYEQYV.

This chain uses TRBV5-1 with TRBJ1-5; D remains unclear. CDR3 length: 16 residues. Germline-derived CDR1 and CDR2 are SGHRS and YFSETQ. Trimming took off 0 bases at V and 0 bases at J, with 10 bases between the two ends. CDR3 sequence reads: CASSLGDGDSNQPQHF. CDR3 DNA: TGCGCCAGCAGCTTGGGTGACGGCGATAGCAATCAGCCCCAGCATTTT. Filled out from reference TRBV5-1 and TRBJ1-5, the complete variable domain reads KAGVTQTPRYLIKTRGQQVTLSCSPISGHRSVSWYQQTPGQGLQFLFEYFSETQRNKGNFPGRFSGRQFSNSRSEMNVSTLELGDSALYLCASSLGDGDSNQPQHFGDGTRLSIL.

The chain is built from TRBV11-3 and TRBJ1-1, with 8 bases that match TRBD1. The CDR3 is 12 residues long. Per germline, CDR1 SGHNT and CDR2 YENEEA. With V trimmed by 8 bases and J by 3 bases, 2 bases remained unmatched. The CDR3 DNA follows: TGTGCCAGCTCGGACAGGGACACTGAAGCTTTCTTT. It translates to CASSDRDTEAFF.

The chain is built from TRBV10-3 and TRBJ2-3; 12 bases agree with TRBD2. The CDR3 is made up of 16 amino acids. V dropped 0 bases and J dropped 7; count of bases not matched to a gene: 5. Germline V gene lookup returns CDR1 ENHRY and CDR2 SYGVKD. The CDR3 loop reads CAISESLAGGRHTQYF. The CDR3 DNA sequence: TGTGCCATCAGTGAGTCACTAGCGGGGGGCAGACATACGCAGTATTTT.

The J gene is TRBJ2-4, the V gene TRBV7-9; a possible D gene is TRBD2 (7 bases). This CDR3 is 15 amino acids long. Deletions cut 6 bases from V and 9 bases from J, with 21 bases between. Germline V lookup: CDR1 SEHNR, CDR2 FQNEAQ (reference sequence). CDR3 protein: CASSPPKGGGSIQYF. The CDR3 bases are TGTGCCAGCAGTCCTCCAAAGGGGGGCGGGAGCATTCAGTACTTC.

J is TRBJ1-1 and V is TRBV5-4; maybe TRBD1 (5 bases). Trimming removed 2 bases at V and 7 bases at J, with 15 bases between. This CDR3 contains 14 residues. The germline V gene encodes CDR1 SGHNT and CDR2 YYREEE (reference sequence). As DNA, the CDR3 is TGTGCCAGCAGCTTTAGGACGGGGGTCGTTGAAGCTTTCTTT. It encodes CASSFRTGVVEAFF.

The rearrangement links TRBV28 to TRBJ1-1; 7 nucleotides match TRBD1. V gave up 1 base and J gave up 1 base; unmatched junction bases: 3. Germline-derived CDR1 and CDR2 are MDHEN and SYDVKM. The CDR3 length is 15 residues. In DNA form, the CDR3 reads TGTGCCAGCAGTTTATTGGACAGGCAGAACACTGAAGCTTTCTTT. Residues: CASSLLDRQNTEAFF.

This clone was seen a few times. This chain links TRBV9 with TRBJ2-7; D not certain. V was clipped by 1 base and J by 3 bases, with 14 bases between them. The germline CDR1 and CDR2 sequences are SGDLS and YYNGEE. The CDR3 is 15 residues long. The CDR3 coding sequence is TGTGCCAGCAGCGTAATCGGGCTCAGATACTACGAGCAGTACGTC. Protein product: CASSVIGLRYYEQYV.

This rearrangement joins TRBV5-5 to TRBJ1-2, with D maybe TRBD1 (5 bases). The germline gives CDR1 SGHKS, CDR2 YYEKEE (reference sequence). V was cut by 0 bases and J by 3 bases, with 9 bases left in between. The CDR3 length is 14 residues. Here the CDR3 reads CASSLGGADYGYTF. The CDR3 DNA reads TGTGCCAGCAGCTTGGGAGGGGCGGACTATGGCTACACCTTC.

The V call is TRBV10-3, the J call TRBJ1-5; D uncertain. V lost 3 bases to trimming and J lost 6 bases, with 12 bases between them. Germline CDR1 ENHRY, CDR2 SYGVKD. This CDR3 region has 14 residues. The CDR3 DNA follows: TGTGCCATCAGTGATTCGAGGAGAGCTCAGCCCCAGCATTTT. Amino acid sequence: CAISDSRRAQPQHF.

The chain carries TRBV6-5 and TRBJ1-2; D gene uncertain. Germline V gives CDR1 MNHEY, CDR2 SVGAGI. This CDR3 is 14 amino acids long. Trimming stripped 4 bases from V and 0 bases from J, with 9 bases between. CDR3 protein: CASSSSPPNYGYTF. For the CDR3, the DNA is TGTGCCAGCAGTTCCTCCCCGCCTAACTATGGCTACACCTTC.

The genes are TRBV7-8 and TRBJ2-3, with D uncertain. From germline, CDR1 is SGHVS and CDR2 FQNEAQ. V gave up 5 bases and J gave up 5 bases, with 8 bases separating them. CDR3 size: 12 residues. The CDR3 DNA reads TGTGCCAGCAGCCCTTCGGTAGATACGCAGTATTTT. This gives the protein CASSPSVDTQYF.